This T cell receptor (beta chain) came from a study of T cell responses to AZD1222 COVID-19 vaccine. Study-wide points: Spike-specific TCR repertoires showed rising breadth and depth after two AZD1222 doses. Reportedly, close to half of spike-specific TCRs are directed against unmutated variant regions. Researchers took repertoire samples only after the peak T cell response had come.

The table came from immunoSEQ multiplex PCR; TCRdb's copy has only in-frame clones and leaves some out. This sample has over 110,000 clones; around nine tenths occur once, and the top ten carry 9% to 9.5%. This clone was recorded only once. Its antigen remains unidentified. Trimming took off 4 bases at V and 5 bases at J, with 9 bases between the two ends. The CDR3 loop spans 13 amino acids. CDR1 and CDR2 from the germline V gene are MRHNA and SNTAGT. The chain employs TRBV6-4 and TRBJ2-1; TRBD1 might be the D (6 bases). The source material was peripheral blood, sampled 28 days after the second AZD1222 dose. This receptor was obtained from an adult who received the AZD1222 COVID-19 vaccine. DNA of the CDR3: TGTGCCAGCAGTGGGGACACACACAATGAGCAGTTCTTC. Its protein is CASSGDTHNEQFF.